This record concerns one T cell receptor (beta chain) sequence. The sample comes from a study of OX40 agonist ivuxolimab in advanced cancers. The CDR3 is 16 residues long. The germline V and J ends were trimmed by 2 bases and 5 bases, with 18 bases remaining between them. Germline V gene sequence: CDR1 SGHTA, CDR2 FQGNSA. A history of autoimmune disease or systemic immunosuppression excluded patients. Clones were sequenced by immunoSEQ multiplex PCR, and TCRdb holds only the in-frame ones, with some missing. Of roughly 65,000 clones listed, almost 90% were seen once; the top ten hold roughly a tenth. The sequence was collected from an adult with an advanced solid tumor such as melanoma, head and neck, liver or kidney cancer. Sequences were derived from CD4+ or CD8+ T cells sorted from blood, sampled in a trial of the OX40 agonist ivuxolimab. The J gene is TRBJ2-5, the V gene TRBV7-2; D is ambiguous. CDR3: CASSLKARVTRETQYF. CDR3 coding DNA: TGTGCCAGCAGCTTAAAGGCCAGAGTAACGAGGGAGACCCAGTACTTC.